This passage covers 13 T cell receptor beta chains from one sample sequenced in a study of identical twins. TCRdb used MiXCR to reprocess the 5' RACE reads, holding one entry per CDR3 protein. The sample contains about 530,000 distinct CDR3 sequences, more than 20% of which appear only once. These data are also associated with another study on yellow fever vaccine responses in identical twins.

The sequencing sample was made of CD4+ T cells sorted from blood. Receptors were obtained from a woman in her late teens or twenties in good health.

This clonotype was observed a handful of times. V is TRBV12-3 or TRBV12-4 and J is TRBJ2-2; 7 nucleotides align to TRBD1. With 5 bases clipped from V and 1 base from J, the junction kept 4 bases outside the gene matches. This CDR3 comprises 15 residues. The CDR3 spells CASSGQEMNTGELFF. CDR3 coding DNA: TGTGCCAGCAGTGGACAGGAGATGAACACCGGGGAGCTGTTTTTT.

The CDR3: CAISSSGTFDEQYF. DNA of the CDR3: TGTGCCATCAGTTCTAGCGGGACTTTCGACGAGCAGTACTTC. This chain joins TRBV10-3 and TRBJ2-7, with 9 nucleotides matching TRBD2. This CDR3 region has 14 residues. Losses at the gene ends were 5 bases for V and 5 bases for J; bases not matched to a gene: 7. Germline assignment: CDR1 ENHRY and CDR2 SYGVKD.

This clonotype was seen more than once but under ten times. This rearrangement joins TRBV3-1 to TRBJ2-3; D is perhaps TRBD2 (6 bases). The CDR3 runs 15 residues. Germline V gives CDR1 LGHDT, CDR2 YNNKEL (reference sequence). Trimming cost V 3 bases and J 2 bases, with 12 bases left between them. As DNA, the CDR3 is TGTGCCAGCAGCCATGGGAGGAGCCTCACAGATACGCAGTATTTT. Its protein product is CASSHGRSLTDTQYF.

This chain links TRBV4-2 with TRBJ2-5, with 8 nucleotides matching TRBD1. The ends lost 1 base at V and 4 bases at J; junction bases unmatched: 14. Germline assignment: CDR1 LGHNA and CDR2 YNFKEQ. This CDR3 is built from 18 residues. CDR3 loop: CASSQGQSGQGRSETQYF. The DNA for the CDR3 is TGTGCCAGCAGCCAAGGACAATCCGGACAGGGACGGTCAGAGACCCAGTACTTC.

The chain couples TRBV15 to TRBJ2-5; the D call may be TRBD1 or TRBD2 (7 bases each). The CDR3 is made up of 13 amino acids. Germline loops: CDR1 LNHNV, CDR2 YYDKDF (reference sequence). Trimming removed 6 bases at V and 5 bases at J, with 13 bases between. DNA of the CDR3: TGTGCCACCAGGACAGGGCGGGAGGAGACCCAGTACTTC. Its translation: CATRTGREETQYF.

The V call is TRBV6-5, the J call TRBJ1-6; D possibly corresponds to TRBD1 (6 bases). Trimming removed 0 bases at V and 9 bases at J, with 15 bases between. Germline V CDR1 and CDR2: MNHEY, SVGAGI. The CDR3 loop spans 16 amino acids. CDR3 coding DNA: TGTGCCAGCAGTTACTCGAGTTGGGGGGCTGGTTCACCCCTCCACTTT. Translated, it gives CASSYSSWGAGSPLHF.

This clonotype was counted a few times. The chain recombines TRBV10-3 with TRBJ2-3; D is perhaps TRBD1 or TRBD2 (7 bases each). With 6 bases removed from V and 2 bases from J, the gap between germline ends came to 18 bases. Germline lookup yields CDR1 ENHRY and CDR2 SYGVKD. This CDR3 is 16 amino acids long. The CDR3 DNA sequence: TGTGCCATCAGCGCCAGGGGGGGGACTCCCACAGATACGCAGTATTTT. Its protein is CAISARGGTPTDTQYF.

This clonotype has only a few counts. The V gene is TRBV3-1, the J gene TRBJ2-2, with D possibly being TRBD1 (6 bases). Looked up from germline, CDR1 is LGHDT and CDR2 is YNNKEL (reference sequence). This CDR3 comprises 14 residues. With 3 bases removed from V and 6 bases from J, the gap between germline ends came to 11 bases. Here the CDR3 reads CASSHGQTPGELFF. CDR3 bases: TGTGCCAGCAGCCACGGACAGACCCCCGGGGAGCTGTTTTTT.

This clonotype was detected a few times. The CDR3 region is CASSPPGLAGGHEQYF. CDR3 coding DNA: TGTGCCAGCAGCCCTCCGGGACTAGCGGGAGGACACGAGCAGTACTTC. The chain carries TRBV11-2 and TRBJ2-7; 15 bases agree with TRBD2. Germline CDR1 reads SGHAT; CDR2 reads FQNNGV. The V gene end was trimmed by 5 bases and the J gene end by 5 bases; junction bases not matched to a gene: 7. The CDR3 is 16 residues long.

This clonotype was observed a few times. The chain has TRBV6-5 and TRBJ2-1, with D perhaps being TRBD1 or TRBD2 (7 bases each). The V gene lost 0 bases and the J gene lost 6 bases, with 18 bases spanning the gap. Germline V lookup: CDR1 MNHEY, CDR2 SVGAGI. The CDR3 runs 17 residues. DNA for the CDR3: TGTGCCAGCAGTTACTCGTGGGGAGGGGGCGCGGTCAATGAGCAGTTCTTC. Translation gives CASSYSWGGGAVNEQFF.

There are a few counts of this clonotype. Here the CDR3 reads CSARQGGSTDTQYF. The DNA for the CDR3 is TGCAGTGCTAGACAGGGCGGGAGCACAGATACGCAGTATTTT. V usage is TRBV20-1 and J usage is TRBJ2-3, with D perhaps assigned TRBD1 or TRBD2 (5 bases each). The CDR3 has 14 amino acids. The V end was cut by 2 bases, the J end by 0 bases, with 9 bases between. Germline lookup yields CDR1 DFQATT and CDR2 SNEGSKA (reference sequence).

The chain joins TRBV6-5 to TRBJ2-5; D is perhaps TRBD1 or TRBD2 (5 bases each). CDR1 MNHEY and CDR2 SVGAGI come from the germline V gene. V was shortened by 3 bases and J by 4 bases, with 15 bases between the two germline ends. CDR3 size: 15 residues. This chain's CDR3 is CASSYGGESGETQYF. DNA of the CDR3: TGTGCCAGCAGTTATGGGGGTGAGTCCGGAGAGACCCAGTACTTC.

This chain links TRBV20-1 with TRBJ2-3; TRBD1 agrees at 9 bases. The V segment lost 5 bases and the J segment 3 bases; nucleotides outside the gene matches: 6. Germline V lookup: CDR1 DFQATT, CDR2 SNEGSKA (reference sequence). The CDR3 extends over 14 amino acids. The DNA for the CDR3 is TGCAGTGCTGGGACAGGGAGGTGGACAGATACGCAGTATTTT. Protein: CSAGTGRWTDTQYF.